This passage covers 9 T cell receptor beta chains from one sample sequenced in a study of T cell responses to AZD1222 COVID-19 vaccine. The repertoire was sequenced with immunoSEQ multiplex PCR; TCRdb's copy has only in-frame clones and lacks some. The table includes some 110,000 clones, approximately 84% detected once. The specimen was peripheral blood, collected on day 0 of AZD1222 vaccination. The source of these receptors is an adult in good health.

The V and J genes are TRBV28 and TRBJ1-2, with D perhaps matching TRBD1 (6 bases). Germline V CDR1 and CDR2: MDHEN, SYDVKM. V shed 6 bases and J shed 2 bases, with 10 bases lying between them. There are 13 residues in the CDR3. This CDR3 is CASRQGNNYGYTF. As DNA, the CDR3 is TGTGCCAGCAGGCAGGGGAACAACTATGGCTACACCTTC.

The rearrangement uses TRBV7-9 and TRBJ1-5; 7 bases are a match to TRBD1. V dropped 4 bases and J dropped 3; count of bases not matched to a gene: 6. This CDR3 is built from 15 residues. CDR1 and CDR2 (germline): SEHNR, FQNEAQ (reference sequence). CDR3: CASSSDRDLNQPQHF. As DNA, the CDR3 is TGTGCCAGCAGCTCCGACAGGGACCTCAATCAGCCCCAGCATTTT.

The chain uses TRBV5-1 and TRBJ2-7; D is ambiguous. The CDR3 extends over 13 amino acids. Trimming left V 0 bases short and J 7 bases short, with 11 bases between. Looked up from germline, CDR1 is SGHRS and CDR2 is YFSETQ. The CDR3, as DNA: TGCGCCAGCAGCTTGGCTCAAGGGCAAGAGCAGTACTTC. Amino acids: CASSLAQGQEQYF. Based on the CDR3 plus reference TRBV5-1 and TRBJ2-7, the full variable domain is KAGVTQTPRYLIKTRGQQVTLSCSPISGHRSVSWYQQTPGQGLQFLFEYFSETQRNKGNFPGRFSGRQFSNSRSEMNVSTLELGDSALYLCASSLAQGQEQYFGPGTRLTVT.

The CDR3 DNA sequence: TGTGCCAGCAGTCCGTGGACAGAAATCTACGAGCAGTACTTC. It translates to CASSPWTEIYEQYF. This chain links TRBV27 with TRBJ2-7, with D tentatively TRBD1 (6 bases). CDR1 is MNHEY and CDR2 is SMNVEV in the germline V gene (reference sequence). Trimming pared 5 bases from V and 3 bases from J, leaving 14 bases between. The CDR3 spans 14 residues.

This clone was found a few times. The CDR3 DNA sequence: TGCGCCAGCAGCCAATGGGCCCAGAATCAGCCCCAGCATTTT. Amino acids: CASSQWAQNQPQHF. The chain recombines TRBV4-1 with TRBJ1-5; D gene ambiguous. Trimming cost V 2 bases and J 4 bases, with 9 bases left between them. Germline V gene lookup returns CDR1 MGHRA and CDR2 YSYEKL. The CDR3 has 14 residues.

This sequence joins TRBV5-4 and TRBJ2-5, with TRBD2 matching over 13 bases. Trimming removed 4 bases from V and 5 bases from J; junction bases left unmatched: 5. Germline CDR1 reads SGHNT; CDR2 reads YYREEE (reference sequence). The CDR3 runs to 15 residues. CDR3 sequence (DNA): TGTGCCAGCAGCCCTGCGACTAGCGGGAGGGAGACCCAGTACTTC. It specifies CASSPATSGRETQYF.

The V call is TRBV5-1, the J call TRBJ1-5, with D possibly being TRBD1 (5 bases). Trimming removed 0 bases at V and 3 bases at J, with 10 bases between. Germline V CDR1 and CDR2: SGHRS, YFSETQ. This CDR3 has 15 amino acids. In DNA form, the CDR3 reads TGCGCCAGCAGCTTGGATTGGGGGGACAATCAGCCCCAGCATTTT. This translates into CASSLDWGDNQPQHF.

This chain joins TRBV19 and TRBJ1-2; possible D gene TRBD1, 5 bases. CDR3 length: 16 residues. Germline CDR1 is LNHDA and CDR2 is SQIVND (reference sequence). Trimming pared 6 bases from V and 14 bases from J, leaving 31 bases between. The CDR3 DNA reads as TGTGCCAGTAGCCCTGACAGAATATGGTCCAGCGTGGAGTTAACCTTC. This encodes CASSPDRIWSSVELTF. Filled out from reference TRBV19 and TRBJ1-2, the complete variable domain reads DGGITQSPKYLFRKEGQNVTLSCEQNLNHDAMYWYRQDPGQGLRLIYYSQIVNDFQKGDIAEGYSVSREKKESFPLTVTSAQKNPTAFYLCASSPDRIWSSVELTFGSGTRLTVV.

This chain uses TRBV19 with TRBJ2-2; TRBD2 aligns across 9 bases. V was pared by 6 bases and J by 8 bases, with 13 bases of the junction left unmatched. This CDR3 has 16 amino acids. In germline, CDR1 is LNHDA, CDR2 SQIVND (reference sequence). The CDR3 protein is CASRYLGLAGAGELFF. CDR3 sequence (DNA): TGTGCCAGTAGGTATTTGGGACTAGCCGGTGCGGGGGAGCTGTTTTTT.